The entry that follows covers one T cell receptor beta chain sequence. These data come from a study of blood T cell repertoires in COVID-19. Libraries were prepared by immunoSEQ multiplex PCR; TCRdb keeps only in-frame clonotypes and omits some of them. This table holds some 130,000 clones, 70% to 90% found once. Germline lookup yields CDR1 MDHEN and CDR2 SYDVKM. The ends lost 4 bases at V and 5 bases at J; junction bases unmatched: 6. The CDR3 has 15 residues. Sequencing was carried out using peripheral blood. This chain joins TRBV28 and TRBJ2-7; 12 bases match TRBD1. This TCR was sampled from a woman aged 60-70 years with acute or convalescent COVID-19. CDR3 loop: CASSYPGTGGHEQYF. CDR3 nucleotides: TGTGCCAGCAGTTACCCCGGGACAGGGGGCCACGAGCAGTACTTC.